This is a list of T cell receptor beta chains from one sample in a study of cytomegalovirus exposure and HLA in healthy donors. Assay: immunoSEQ multiplex PCR; the TCRdb copy retains only in-frame clones and omits some. The table has 150,000 or so clones, roughly 80% seen once. The source material was PBMCs. Source of these receptors: a man younger than 35 in good health and CMV-seropositive. Each CDR3 is given with its conserved first and last residue. The D gene is left open where the match is weak. Not every row has a clone size; where given, it reads once, few, many or a size class.

abundance | j_gene | d_gene | v_gene | CDR3aa | CDR3nt
- | TRBJ2-5 | TRBD1 | TRBV29-1 | CSVRTGGQETQYF | TGCAGCGTTAGGACAGGGGGACAAGAGACCCAGTACTTC
few | TRBJ2-3 | TRBD1 | TRBV29-1 | CSVELGQGIDTQYF | TGCAGCGTTGAACTAGGACAGGGTATAGATACGCAGTATTTT
- | TRBJ1-1 | - | TRBV20-1 | CSVWRGIEAFF | TGCAGTGTATGGAGAGGAATCGAAGCTTTCTTT
- | TRBJ1-2 | - | TRBV10-2 | CASSESNGYYGYTF | TGCGCCAGCAGTGAGTCGAATGGCTACTATGGCTACACCTTC
- | TRBJ1-5 | - | TRBV29-1 | CSPGGQRNQPQHF | TGCAGCCCGGGTGGACAGCGCAATCAGCCCCAGCATTTT
few | TRBJ2-2 | - | TRBV5-1 | CASSLPSSAGGPGELFF | TGCGCCAGCAGCTTGCCCAGCAGTGCAGGGGGGCCCGGGGAGCTGTTTTTT
- | TRBJ1-4 | - | TRBV28 | CASSTQRAGNEKLFF | TGTGCCAGCAGTACCCAAAGGGCGGGGAATGAAAAACTGTTTTTT
- | TRBJ1-1 | TRBD1 | TRBV19 | CASSRPGGQGSEAFF | TGTGCCAGTAGCCGCCCTGGGGGACAGGGGAGTGAAGCTTTCTTT
few | TRBJ1-1 | - | TRBV6-6 | CASSWSDNTEAFF | TGTGCCAGCAGTTGGTCAGATAACACTGAAGCTTTCTTT
- | TRBJ2-5 | - | TRBV18 | CASSPYEGVGQETQYF | TGTGCCAGCTCACCTTATGAGGGAGTCGGCCAAGAGACCCAGTACTTC
- | TRBJ2-5 | TRBD2 | TRBV5-8 | CASSLRLAEETQYF | TGTGCCAGCAGCCTACGACTAGCGGAAGAGACCCAGTACTTC
- | TRBJ2-2 | - | TRBV5-6 | CASSLIRKGAGELFF | TGTGCCAGCAGCTTGATCCGGAAGGGGGCCGGGGAGCTGTTTTTT
- | TRBJ1-2 | - | TRBV28 | CASSRPGPANYGYTF | TGTGCCAGCAGCAGGCCCGGCCCAGCTAACTATGGCTACACCTTC
- | TRBJ2-7 | - | TRBV19 | CAPSSPYF | TGTGCCCCCTCTTCTCCGTACTTC
- | TRBJ2-3 | TRBD2 | TRBV2 | CASSGLGLAGDTQYF | TGTGCCAGCAGTGGCTTAGGACTAGCGGGCGATACGCAGTATTTT
few | TRBJ2-1 | TRBD2 | TRBV25-1 | CATSGTRHNEQFF | TGTGCCACCAGCGGGACTCGCCACAATGAGCAGTTCTTC
once | TRBJ2-1 | - | TRBV10-3 | CAIRPDRDSYNEQFF | TGTGCCATCAGGCCCGACCGGGACTCCTACAATGAGCAGTTCTTC
- | TRBJ2-1 | TRBD2 | TRBV7-6 | CDSSKTSGRLGSVNEQFF | TGTGACAGCAGCAAGACTAGCGGGAGACTGGGTTCGGTAAATGAGCAGTTCTTC
- | TRBJ2-7 | TRBD1 | TRBV28 | CASLGQVNSYEQYF | TGTGCCAGCCTGGGACAGGTGAACTCCTACGAGCAGTACTTC
- | TRBJ2-7 | TRBD2 | TRBV5-1 | CASSFNSLAGLYEQYF | TGCGCCAGCAGCTTTAATAGCCTAGCGGGACTCTACGAGCAGTACTTC
few | TRBJ1-2 | - | TRBV21-1 | CASTLPSRSNNGYTF | TGTGCCAGCACCCTCCCTAGCAGGTCCAATAATGGCTACACCTTC
- | TRBJ2-1 | - | TRBV5-5 | CASSFAASSSYNEQFF | TGTGCCAGCAGCTTTGCTGCGAGTAGCTCCTACAATGAGCAGTTCTTC
- | TRBJ2-7 | - | TRBV19 | CASSIAWDTDSYEQYF | TGTGCCAGTAGTATAGCGTGGGACACCGACTCCTACGAGCAGTACTTC
- | TRBJ2-7 | - | TRBV7-2 | CASSPGVGREQYF | TGTGCCAGCAGCCCCGGGGTTGGGCGCGAGCAGTACTTC
- | TRBJ1-5 | - | TRBV28 | CASSLRQTPYSNQPQHF | TGTGCCAGCAGTTTGAGGCAAACACCATATAGCAATCAGCCCCAGCATTTT
- | TRBJ2-5 | - | TRBV7-2 | CASSNQKGETQYF | TGTGCCAGCAGCAATCAAAAGGGGGAGACCCAGTACTTC
- | TRBJ2-7 | TRBD2 | TRBV10-2 | CASSAAGGVYEQYF | TGCGCCAGCAGTGCAGCGGGAGGGGTCTACGAGCAGTACTTC
- | TRBJ2-1 | - | TRBV19 | CASSEPPVDEQFF | TGTGCCAGTAGTGAGCCCCCGGTGGATGAGCAGTTCTTC
- | TRBJ2-3 | TRBD2 | TRBV13 | CASTPLAGGPYF | TGTGCCAGCACCCCTCTAGCGGGAGGGCCGTATTTT
- | TRBJ2-7 | TRBD2 | TRBV4-2 | CASSPSGRQYEQYF | TGTGCCAGCAGTCCTAGCGGGAGACAGTACGAGCAGTACTTC
- | TRBJ1-5 | TRBD1 | TRBV7-2 | CASSFTQGAGNQPQHF | TGTGCCAGCAGCTTCACACAGGGGGCAGGCAATCAGCCCCAGCATTTT
- | TRBJ2-7 | - | TRBV5-1 | CASSLGRGGAEQYF | TGCGCCAGCAGCTTGGGCCGAGGGGGAGCGGAACAGTACTTC
- | TRBJ2-5 | TRBD2 | TRBV5-1 | CASSLSSGRSRAQYF | TGCGCCAGCAGCTTATCTAGCGGGAGGTCACGGGCCCAGTACTTC
- | TRBJ1-4 | - | TRBV7-9 | CASSSGRTSTNEKLFF | TGTGCCAGCAGCTCCGGACGGACTTCAACTAATGAAAAACTGTTTTTT
- | TRBJ1-2 | - | TRBV9 | CASSAVHREPGNDGYTF | TGTGCCAGCAGCGCGGTACACAGGGAGCCTGGGAACGATGGCTACACCTTC
- | TRBJ2-1 | TRBD2 | TRBV14 | CASSQDRTSGRAYNEQFF | TGTGCCAGCAGCCAAGACCGAACTAGCGGGAGGGCCTACAATGAGCAGTTCTTC
- | TRBJ2-7 | TRBD2 | TRBV28 | CASSFGTSGNSYEQYF | TGTGCCAGCAGTTTCGGGACTAGCGGGAACTCCTACGAGCAGTACTTC
- | TRBJ1-1 | - | TRBV19 | CASIVGQKRGTEALF | TGTGCCAGTATCGTCGGGCAAAAAAGGGGCACTGAAGCTCTCTTT
- | TRBJ1-2 | TRBD1 | TRBV6-6 | CASSPNRGEYYGYTF | TGTGCCAGCAGCCCAAACAGGGGGGAATACTATGGCTACACCTTC
- | TRBJ1-1 | - | TRBV2 | CASSGLAAEAFF | TGTGCCAGCAGTGGTCTCGCGGCTGAAGCTTTCTTT
- | TRBJ2-5 | - | TRBV11-2 | CASSLVPPSGQETQYF | TGTGCCAGCAGCTTAGTTCCCCCTTCCGGGCAAGAGACCCAGTACTTC
once | TRBJ2-1 | - | TRBV4-1 | CASSQGWGGGSGNNEQFF | TGCGCCAGCAGCCAAGGGTGGGGAGGGGGGTCCGGAAACAATGAGCAGTTCTTC
- | TRBJ2-3 | TRBD2 | TRBV25-1 | CASSDAGEITDTQYF | TGTGCCAGCAGTGACGCGGGAGAAATTACAGATACGCAGTATTTT
few | TRBJ2-5 | TRBD2 | TRBV7-2 | CASSFSGPRETQYF | TGTGCCAGCAGCTTTAGCGGGCCTAGGGAGACCCAGTACTTC